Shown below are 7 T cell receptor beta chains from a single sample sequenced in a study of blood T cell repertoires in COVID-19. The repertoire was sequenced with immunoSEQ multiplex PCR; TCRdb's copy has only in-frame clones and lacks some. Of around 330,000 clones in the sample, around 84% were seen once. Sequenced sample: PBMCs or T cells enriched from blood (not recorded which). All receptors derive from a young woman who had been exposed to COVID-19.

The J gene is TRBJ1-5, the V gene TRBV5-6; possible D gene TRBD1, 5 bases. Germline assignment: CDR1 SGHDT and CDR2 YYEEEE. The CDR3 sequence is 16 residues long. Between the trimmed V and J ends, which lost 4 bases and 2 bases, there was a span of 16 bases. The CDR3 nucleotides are TGTGCCAGCAGCAGACAGTTGCTTCTGGGCAATCAGCCCCAGCATTTT. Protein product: CASSRQLLLGNQPQHF.

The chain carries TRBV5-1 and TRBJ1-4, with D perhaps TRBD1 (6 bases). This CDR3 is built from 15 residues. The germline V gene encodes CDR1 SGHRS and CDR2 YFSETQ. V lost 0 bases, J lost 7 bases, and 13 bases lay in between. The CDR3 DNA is TGCGCCAGCAGCTTGGAGACAGGTGGGGGTGAAAAACTGTTTTTT. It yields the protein CASSLETGGGEKLFF.

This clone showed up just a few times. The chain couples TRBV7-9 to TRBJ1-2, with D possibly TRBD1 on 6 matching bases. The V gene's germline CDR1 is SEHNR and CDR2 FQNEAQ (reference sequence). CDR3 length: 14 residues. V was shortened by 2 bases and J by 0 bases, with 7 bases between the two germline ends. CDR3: CASSLTGSNYGYTF. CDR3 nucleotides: TGTGCCAGCAGCTTAACAGGGTCTAACTATGGCTACACCTTC.

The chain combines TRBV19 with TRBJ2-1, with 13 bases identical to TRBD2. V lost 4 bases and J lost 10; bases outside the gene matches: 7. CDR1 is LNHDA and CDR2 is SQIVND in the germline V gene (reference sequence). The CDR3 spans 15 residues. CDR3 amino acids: CASSTRLAGGQEQFF. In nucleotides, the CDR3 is TGTGCCAGTAGTACCAGACTAGCGGGGGGACAGGAGCAGTTCTTC.

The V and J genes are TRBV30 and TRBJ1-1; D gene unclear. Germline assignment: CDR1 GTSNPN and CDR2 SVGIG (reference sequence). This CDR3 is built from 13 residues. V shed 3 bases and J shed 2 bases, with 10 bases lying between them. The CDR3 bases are TGTGCCTGGAGAATGGGCTTCAACACTGAAGCTTTCTTT. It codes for CAWRMGFNTEAFF.

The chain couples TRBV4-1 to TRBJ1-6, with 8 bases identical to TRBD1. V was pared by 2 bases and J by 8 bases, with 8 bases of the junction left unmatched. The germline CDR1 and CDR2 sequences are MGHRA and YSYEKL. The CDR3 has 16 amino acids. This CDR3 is CASSQLLGQGHSPLHF. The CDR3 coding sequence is TGCGCCAGCAGCCAATTACTTGGACAGGGCCATTCACCCCTCCACTTT.

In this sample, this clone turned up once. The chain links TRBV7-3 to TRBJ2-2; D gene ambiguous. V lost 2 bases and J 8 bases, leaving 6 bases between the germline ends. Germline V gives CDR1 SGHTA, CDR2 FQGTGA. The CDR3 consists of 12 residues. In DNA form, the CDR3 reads TGTGCCAGCAGCTTACTCGGGGGGGAGCTGTTTTTT. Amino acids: CASSLLGGELFF.